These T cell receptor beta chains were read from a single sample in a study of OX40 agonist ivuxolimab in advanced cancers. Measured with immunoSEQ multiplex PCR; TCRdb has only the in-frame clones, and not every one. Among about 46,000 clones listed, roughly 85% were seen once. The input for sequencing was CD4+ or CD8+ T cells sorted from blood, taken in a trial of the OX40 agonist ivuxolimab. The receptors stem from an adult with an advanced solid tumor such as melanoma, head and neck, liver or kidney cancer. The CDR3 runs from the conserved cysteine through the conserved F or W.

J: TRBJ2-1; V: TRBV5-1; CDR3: CASSLARLAGHNEQFF
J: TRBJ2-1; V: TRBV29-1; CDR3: CSVDASAYNEQFF
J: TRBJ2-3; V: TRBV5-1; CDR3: CASSLYPGPPTDTQYF
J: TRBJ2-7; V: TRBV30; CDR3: CAWSGMGVHEQYF
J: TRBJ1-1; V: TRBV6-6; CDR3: CASSYDNRETEAFF
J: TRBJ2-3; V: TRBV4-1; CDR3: CASSQDPDLTDTQYF
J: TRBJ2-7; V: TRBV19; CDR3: CASSMQVASYEQYF
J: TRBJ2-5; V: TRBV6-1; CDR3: CASSEVGEETQYF
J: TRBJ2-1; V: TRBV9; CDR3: CASTGVDNEQFF
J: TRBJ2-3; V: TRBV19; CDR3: CASSGGGQAITDTQYF
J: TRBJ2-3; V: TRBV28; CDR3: CASSFSTGQTDTQYF
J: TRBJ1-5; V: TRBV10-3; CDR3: CAISSTGASNQPQHF